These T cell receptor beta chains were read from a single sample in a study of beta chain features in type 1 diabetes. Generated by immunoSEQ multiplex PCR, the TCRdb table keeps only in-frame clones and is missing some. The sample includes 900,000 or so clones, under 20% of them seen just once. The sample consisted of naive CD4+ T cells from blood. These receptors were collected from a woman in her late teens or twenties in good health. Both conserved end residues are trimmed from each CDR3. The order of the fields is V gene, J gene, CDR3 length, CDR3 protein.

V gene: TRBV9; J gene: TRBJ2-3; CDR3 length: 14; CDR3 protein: ASSVAPSGMSDTQY
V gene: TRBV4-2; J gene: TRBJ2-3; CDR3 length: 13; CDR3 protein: ASSQESAGGYTQY
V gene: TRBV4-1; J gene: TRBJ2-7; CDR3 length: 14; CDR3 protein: ASSQDEGRPEYEQY
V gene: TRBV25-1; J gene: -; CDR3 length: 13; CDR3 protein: ASSETDDGVHEQY
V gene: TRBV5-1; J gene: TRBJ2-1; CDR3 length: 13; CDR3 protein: ASSFRVAGESEQF
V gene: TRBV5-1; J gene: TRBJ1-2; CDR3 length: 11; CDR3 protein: ASSPTGNYGYT
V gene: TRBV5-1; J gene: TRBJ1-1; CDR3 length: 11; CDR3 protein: ASSFTGVAEAF
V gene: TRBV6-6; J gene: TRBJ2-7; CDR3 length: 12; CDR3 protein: ASTHRRNDYEQY
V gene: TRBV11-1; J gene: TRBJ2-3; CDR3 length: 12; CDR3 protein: ASSSGPNIDTQY
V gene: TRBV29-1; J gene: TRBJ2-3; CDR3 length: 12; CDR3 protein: SVELGWGTDTQY
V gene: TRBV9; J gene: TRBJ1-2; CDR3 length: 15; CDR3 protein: ASSTQGKGSSNYGYT
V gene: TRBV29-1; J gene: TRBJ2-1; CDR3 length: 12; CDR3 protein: SVDRWETHNEQF
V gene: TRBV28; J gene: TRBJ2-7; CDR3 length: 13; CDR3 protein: ASSQQPTGGYEQY
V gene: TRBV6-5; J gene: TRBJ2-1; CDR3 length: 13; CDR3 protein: ASSLIAGALNEQF
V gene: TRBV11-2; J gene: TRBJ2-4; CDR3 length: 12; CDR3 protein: ASSQPGQGYIQY
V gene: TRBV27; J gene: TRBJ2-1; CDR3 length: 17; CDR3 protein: ASRGTDVRAGGPWNEQF
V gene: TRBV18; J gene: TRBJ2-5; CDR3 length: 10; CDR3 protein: ASSPGGETQY
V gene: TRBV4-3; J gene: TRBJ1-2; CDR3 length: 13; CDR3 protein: ASSSTRGVDGGYT
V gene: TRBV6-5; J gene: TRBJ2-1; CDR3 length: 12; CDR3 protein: AIRTGPPRHEQF
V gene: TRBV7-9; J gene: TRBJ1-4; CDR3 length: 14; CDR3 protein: ASSLLSGTSVRKLF
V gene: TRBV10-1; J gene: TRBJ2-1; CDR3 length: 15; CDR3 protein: ASSESKTSGSKDEQF
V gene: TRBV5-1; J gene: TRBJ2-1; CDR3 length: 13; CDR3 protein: ASSRSLAINNEQF
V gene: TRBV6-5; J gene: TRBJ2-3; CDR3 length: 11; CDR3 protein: ASKELATYTQY
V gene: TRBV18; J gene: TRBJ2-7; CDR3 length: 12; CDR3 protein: ASSPTSGRDEQY
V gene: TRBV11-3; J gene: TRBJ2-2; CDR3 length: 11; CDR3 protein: ASSLVNTGELF
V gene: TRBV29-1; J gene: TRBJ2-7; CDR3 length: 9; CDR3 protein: SVESLYEQY
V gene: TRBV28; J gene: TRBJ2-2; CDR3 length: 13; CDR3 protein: ASKGQGAGTGELF
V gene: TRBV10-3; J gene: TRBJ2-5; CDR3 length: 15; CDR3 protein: AISERGPGLAQETQY
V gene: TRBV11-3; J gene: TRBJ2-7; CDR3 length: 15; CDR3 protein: ASSDLPGQHLSYEQY
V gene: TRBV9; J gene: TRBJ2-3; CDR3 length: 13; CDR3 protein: ASSVVLAVTDTQY
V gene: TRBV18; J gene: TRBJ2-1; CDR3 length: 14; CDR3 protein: ASSPRLGQGSGEQF
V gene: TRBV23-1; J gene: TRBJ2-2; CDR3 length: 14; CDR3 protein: ASSHFGGWGPGELF
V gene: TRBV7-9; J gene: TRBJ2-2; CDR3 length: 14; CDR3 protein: ASSSSGSVDTGELF
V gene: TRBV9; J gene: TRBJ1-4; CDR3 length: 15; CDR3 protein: ASSAGPGIATNEKLF
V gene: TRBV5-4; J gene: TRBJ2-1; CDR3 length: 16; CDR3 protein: ASSLVRAGLAGGNEQF
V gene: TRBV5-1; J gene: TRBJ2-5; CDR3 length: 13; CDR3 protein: ASSLGVGVPETQY
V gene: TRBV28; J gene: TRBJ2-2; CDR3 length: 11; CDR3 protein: ATKGDFTGELF
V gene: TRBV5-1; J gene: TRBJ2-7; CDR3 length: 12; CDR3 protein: ASSPSGGTYEQY
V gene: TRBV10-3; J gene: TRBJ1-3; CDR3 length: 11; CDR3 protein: AITAGLGNTIY
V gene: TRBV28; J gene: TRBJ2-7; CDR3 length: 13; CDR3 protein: ASRALAGHSYEQY
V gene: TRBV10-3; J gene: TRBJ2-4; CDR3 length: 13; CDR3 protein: AISDSERAKNIQY
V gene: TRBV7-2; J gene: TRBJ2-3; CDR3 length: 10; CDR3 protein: ASSPPGDTQY
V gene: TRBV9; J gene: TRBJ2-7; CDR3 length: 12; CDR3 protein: ASSVSAQHYEQY
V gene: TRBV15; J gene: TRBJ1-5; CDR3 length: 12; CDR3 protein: ATSRDPTGQPQH
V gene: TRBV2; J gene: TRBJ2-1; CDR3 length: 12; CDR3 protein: ASSLASGGSEQF
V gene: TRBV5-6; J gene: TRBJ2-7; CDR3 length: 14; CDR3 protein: ASSSIRLAGEYEQY
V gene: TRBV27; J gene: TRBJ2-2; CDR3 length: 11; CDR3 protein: ASSRQVAGELF
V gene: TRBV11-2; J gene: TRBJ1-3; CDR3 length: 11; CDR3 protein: ASSWTDQNTIY
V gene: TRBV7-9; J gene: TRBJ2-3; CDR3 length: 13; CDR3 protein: ASSFHLRGTDTQY
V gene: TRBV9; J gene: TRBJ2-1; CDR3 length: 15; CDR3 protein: ASSVGPGQVKYNEQF
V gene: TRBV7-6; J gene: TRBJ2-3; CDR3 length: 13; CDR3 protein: ASSGRVFGTDTQY
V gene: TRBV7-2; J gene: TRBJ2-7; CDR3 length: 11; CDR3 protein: ASSLYPGAEQY
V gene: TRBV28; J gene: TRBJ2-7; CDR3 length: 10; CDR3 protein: AIKGPYGGQY
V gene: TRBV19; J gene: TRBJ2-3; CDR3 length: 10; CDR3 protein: ASGPGQGTQY